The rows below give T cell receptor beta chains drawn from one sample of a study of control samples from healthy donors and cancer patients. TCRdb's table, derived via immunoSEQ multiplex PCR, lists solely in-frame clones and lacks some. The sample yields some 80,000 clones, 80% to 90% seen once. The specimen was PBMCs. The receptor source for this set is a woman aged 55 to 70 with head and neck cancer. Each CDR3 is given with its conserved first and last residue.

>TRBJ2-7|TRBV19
CASSTGTESYEQYF
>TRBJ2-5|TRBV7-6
CASSFSTGVVQETQYF
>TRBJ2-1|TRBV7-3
CASSSASGSYNEQFF
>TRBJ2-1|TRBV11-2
CASERLGYNEQFF
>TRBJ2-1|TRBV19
CASQKGLATNEQFF
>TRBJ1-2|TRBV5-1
CASSLGTGGLFLIEGYTF
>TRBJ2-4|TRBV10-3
CAISESIELGLEVKNIQYF
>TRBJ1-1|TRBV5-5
CASSPISTGLNTEAFF
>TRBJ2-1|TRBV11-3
CASSSGTRTYNEQFF
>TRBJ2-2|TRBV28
CASSTGQKNTGELFF
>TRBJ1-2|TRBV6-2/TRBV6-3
CASSPQQGFYGYTF
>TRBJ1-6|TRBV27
CASSLRPSLSSYNSPLHF
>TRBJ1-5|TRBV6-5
CASSPDRDQPQHF
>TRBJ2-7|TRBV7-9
CASSLRQSSYEQYF
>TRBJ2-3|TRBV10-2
CASSVGLATDTQYF
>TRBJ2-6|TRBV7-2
CASSLAARTKNSGANVLTF
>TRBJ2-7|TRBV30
CAWRRRGIYEQYF
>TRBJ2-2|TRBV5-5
CASRVDRAYTGELFF
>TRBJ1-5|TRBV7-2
CASSLGGPPSNQPQHF
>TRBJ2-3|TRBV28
CASSTGANPDTQYF
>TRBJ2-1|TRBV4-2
CASSLGRSGNEQFF
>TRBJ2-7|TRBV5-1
CASSLASGSREQYF